What follows are 25 T cell receptor beta chains derived from one specimen sequenced in a study of regulatory T cells in long-lasting Graves disease. In building TCR beta libraries, iRepertoire HTBI primers were used together with Arm-PCR of CDR3 regions. From the multiplex PCR reads, TCRdb called clonotypes with MiXCR, one entry per CDR3 protein. The sample carries approximately 400,000 distinct CDR3 sequences, less than 25% recorded once. Regarding time point: persistent/refractory GD, antithyroid drugs over 5 years with positive TRAb. PBMCs were the source of the RNA used for TCR sequencing. The sample in question was peripheral blood mononuclear cells (PBMCs), obtained when the disease was refractory, from a patient treated with antithyroid drugs. These receptors all come from a female donor with Graves disease.

About this clonotype: The CDR3 does not end in the conserved phenylalanine or tryptophan, so this is likely a read error. The chain recombines TRBV28 with TRBJ1-1; no firm D call. Germline V gene lookup returns CDR1 MDHEN and CDR2 SYDVKM. The CDR3 extends over 13 amino acids. V lost 6 bases and J lost 0, with 8 bases in between. CDR3 coding DNA: TGTGCCAGCAGCCTGGGGATGAACACTGAAGCTTTCCTT. Its translation: CASSLGMNTEAFL.

This clonotype was counted many times. J is TRBJ1-2 and V is TRBV15; D unclear. CDR3 length: 15 amino acids. Trimming pared 0 bases from V and 4 bases from J, leaving 12 bases between. Looked up from germline, CDR1 is LNHNV and CDR2 is YYDKDF (reference sequence). DNA for the CDR3: TGTGCCACCAGCAGAGATCCCACGCTACCCTATGGCTACACCTTC. This translates into CATSRDPTLPYGYTF.

The chain couples TRBV5-1 to TRBJ2-3; TRBD2 matches 7 bases. The J segment lost 1 base and the V segment lost 4 bases, leaving 3 bases of the junction unmatched. The CDR3 spans 14 residues. The germline V gene has CDR1 SGHRS and CDR2 YFSETQ. The CDR3 is CASSPGLRTDTQYF. CDR3 DNA sequence: TGCGCCAGCAGCCCGGGACTACGCACAGATACGCAGTATTTT. Supplemented by reference TRBV5-1 and TRBJ2-3, the full variable domain reads KAGVTQTPRYLIKTRGQQVTLSCSPISGHRSVSWYQQTPGQGLQFLFEYFSETQRNKGNFPGRFSGRQFSNSRSEMNVSTLELGDSALYLCASSPGLRTDTQYFGPGTRLTVL.

V usage is TRBV4-2 and J usage is TRBJ2-4; no firm D call. TRBJ2-5 matches the DNA end more closely, so the J call is doubtful. The germline V gene encodes CDR1 LGHNA and CDR2 YNFKEQ. This CDR3 is 14 amino acids long. The CDR3 protein is CASSQVQYQETQYF. In DNA, the CDR3 is TGTGCCAGCAGCCAAGTCCAGTATCAAGAGACCCAGTACTTC.

This clonotype was found many times. This rearrangement joins TRBV28 to TRBJ1-1; D unresolved. Per germline, CDR1 MDHEN and CDR2 SYDVKM. The CDR3 length is 14 residues. With 5 bases removed from V and 2 bases from J, the gap between germline ends came to 12 bases. The CDR3 DNA reads as TGTGCCAGCAGTGATAACAGCCCTAACACTGAAGCTTTCTTT. Protein sequence: CASSDNSPNTEAFF. Full variable domain (rest looked up from reference TRBV28 and TRBJ1-1): DVKVTQSSRYLVKRTGEKVFLECVQDMDHENMFWYRQDPGLGLRLIYFSYDVKMKEKGDIPEGYSVSREKKERFSLILESASTNQTSMYLCASSDNSPNTEAFFGQGTRLTVV.

This clonotype was found many times. J is TRBJ1-4 and V is TRBV7-2; TRBD1 might be the D (6 bases). Germline V gives CDR1 SGHTA, CDR2 FQGNSA. V shed 1 base and J shed 7 bases, with 10 bases lying between them. The CDR3 runs to 14 residues. The CDR3 DNA reads TGTGCCAGCAGCTTAGGGGGGCGAAGTGAAAAACTGTTTTTT. This translates into CASSLGGRSEKLFF.

Only a few counts were recorded for this clonotype. The chain carries TRBV27 and TRBJ2-2, with D possibly being TRBD1 (5 bases). Trimming took 5 bases from V and 2 from J, leaving 9 bases between them. Germline CDR1 reads MNHEY; CDR2 reads SMNVEV (reference sequence). The CDR3 consists of 14 residues. The CDR3 here is CASSNQGNTGELFF. The CDR3 region has the DNA TGTGCCAGCAGTAACCAGGGAAACACCGGGGAGCTGTTTTTT.

The V and J genes are TRBV19 and TRBJ1-1; the match to TRBD1 covers 7 bases. The junction had 12 bases not matched to a gene; V was cut back by 0 bases and J by 8 bases. The CDR3 contains 16 residues. From germline, CDR1 is LNHDA and CDR2 SQIVND (reference sequence). CDR3 bases: TGTGCCAGTAGTATAGACCTAACATTGTGGGGACAGGAAGCTTTCTTT. This gives the protein CASSIDLTLWGQEAFF.

Many counts were recorded for this clonotype. V is TRBV6-1 and J is TRBJ1-5; TRBD1 matches at 8 bases. Germline values: CDR1 MNHNS, CDR2 SASEGT. After removal of 4 bases from V and 2 bases from J, the junction contained 10 bases not matched to a gene. The CDR3 totals 17 residues. DNA of the CDR3: TGTGCCAGCAGTGGCGGACAGGGTTTGATTGGCAATCAGCCCCAGCATTTT. Translated, it gives CASSGGQGLIGNQPQHF.

This clonotype was counted only a few times. The chain joins TRBV7-9 to TRBJ1-2, with TRBD1 identical over 7 bases. The CDR3 has 16 residues. Germline CDR1 SEHNR, CDR2 FQNEAQ (reference sequence). Trimming removed 0 bases from V and 0 bases from J; junction bases left unmatched: 4. CDR3 region: CASSLAAGTANYGYTF. CDR3 DNA: TGTGCCAGCAGCTTAGCGGCGGGGACAGCTAACTATGGCTACACCTTC.

On this clonotype: Just one base apart from a much larger clone, this may be a read error. CDR3 coding DNA: TGTGCCAGCAGCCTACAGGGGGGGGGATACGAGCAGTACTTC. This gives the protein CASSLQGGGYEQYF. V is TRBV3-1 and J is TRBJ2-7, with a possible D match to TRBD1 (8 bases). V shed 4 bases and J shed 4 bases, with 14 bases lying between them. The CDR3 contains 14 residues. CDR1 LGHDT and CDR2 YNNKEL come from the germline V gene (reference sequence).

This chain links TRBV6-1 with TRBJ1-6; 8 bases are shared with TRBD1. Germline CDR1 MNHNS, CDR2 SASEGT. Trimming cost V 8 bases and J 7 bases; bases outside gene matches: 10. The CDR3 spans 15 residues. The DNA for the CDR3 is TGTGCCAGCGAACTACAGGGGGGAAGGAATTCACCCCTCCACTTT. It is translated as CASELQGGRNSPLHF.

V gene TRBV12-3 or TRBV12-4 combines with J gene TRBJ1-6, with 8 bases fitting TRBD1. The CDR3 extends over 15 amino acids. The V segment lost 5 bases and the J segment 9 bases; nucleotides outside the gene matches: 9. Here the CDR3 reads CASSVRDRIGSPLHF. The CDR3 coding sequence is TGTGCCAGCAGTGTCAGGGACAGGATCGGTTCACCCCTCCACTTT.

This clonotype appeared a few times. The V and J genes are TRBV6-1 and TRBJ2-7; D may correspond to TRBD1 or TRBD2 (5 bases each). V lost 4 bases and J lost 5, with 15 bases in between. CDR1 and CDR2 (germline): MNHNS, SASEGT. CDR3 length equals 14 residues. Written as DNA, the CDR3 is TGTGCCAGCAGTGCATGGGTTCGAGGGGACGAGCAGTACTTC. It translates to CASSAWVRGDEQYF.

This clonotype was picked up a small number of times. The chain carries TRBV24-1 and TRBJ1-5, with D possibly being TRBD1 (5 bases). Between the trimmed V and J ends, which lost 4 bases and 7 bases, there was a span of 10 bases. This CDR3 has 13 residues. From germline, CDR1 is KGHDR and CDR2 SFDVKD. The CDR3 DNA is TGTGCCACCAGTGACAGGGAGGGACAGCCCCAGCATTTT. Translating gives CATSDREGQPQHF.

This clonotype occurred many times. The chain combines TRBV28 with TRBJ2-5, with D unclear. V was clipped by 2 bases and J by 5 bases, with 12 bases between them. Germline assignment: CDR1 MDHEN and CDR2 SYDVKM. The CDR3 contains 14 residues. The CDR3 DNA is TGTGCCAGCAGTTTACCCACGTTTGGTGAGACCCAGTACTTC. Protein sequence: CASSLPTFGETQYF.

The rearrangement links TRBV7-2 to TRBJ1-4; TRBD1 is a possible D gene (5 bases). V shed 8 bases and J shed 0 bases, with 16 bases lying between them. The CDR3 covers 16 residues. Germline CDR1 is SGHTA and CDR2 is FQGNSA. The CDR3 coding sequence is TGTGCCAGCCGCCTTGCCGACAGCCCAACTAATGAAAAACTGTTTTTT. Amino acid sequence: CASRLADSPTNEKLFF.

This clonotype was detected many times. The chain couples TRBV2 to TRBJ2-7; D gene unclear. There are 13 residues in the CDR3. CDR1 SNHLY and CDR2 FYNNEI come from the germline V gene. V dropped 1 base and J dropped 3 bases, with 7 bases sitting between them. The CDR3 coding sequence is TGTGCCAGCAGTGAAGAACGCGGCTACGAGCAGTACTTC. Encoded protein: CASSEERGYEQYF. Drawing the rest from reference TRBV2 and TRBJ2-7, the complete variable domain is EPEVTQTPSHQVTQMGQEVILRCVPISNHLYFYWYRQILGQKVEFLVSFYNNEISEKSEIFDDQFSVERPDGSNFTLKIRSTKLEDSAMYFCASSEERGYEQYFGPGTRLTVT.

This clonotype was seen many times. The rearrangement joins TRBV2 to TRBJ2-7; possibly TRBD1 for D (5 bases). CDR1 and CDR2 from the germline V gene are SNHLY and FYNNEI. The CDR3 is 13 residues long. Trimming removed 4 bases from V and 4 bases from J, with 11 bases in between. CDR3 amino acids: CASSGPQGYEQYF. The DNA for the CDR3 is TGTGCCAGCAGTGGGCCCCAGGGTTACGAGCAGTACTTC.

To note about this clonotype: One base separates it from a far larger clone, so it is likely a read error. This chain connects TRBV6-2 or TRBV6-3 to TRBJ1-6; no firm D call. From germline, CDR1 is MNHEY and CDR2 SVGEGT. The CDR3 has 13 amino acids. The CDR3 sequence is CASSLASNSPLRF. The CDR3 coding sequence is TGTGCCAGCAGTTTAGCTTCTAATTCACCCCTCCGCTTT.

This chain uses TRBV19 with TRBJ1-1, with 7 positions matching TRBD1. The CDR3 covers 14 residues. Losses at the gene ends were 9 bases for V and 2 bases for J; bases not matched to a gene: 9. The germline gives CDR1 LNHDA, CDR2 SQIVND (reference sequence). For the CDR3, the DNA is TGTGCCAGCCGAGACAGGGTTGGAAACACTGAAGCTTTCTTT. Translation gives CASRDRVGNTEAFF.

This clonotype was seen repeatedly, ten times or more. The CDR3 DNA is TGTGCCACCAGCAGAGCCTATTTCACCGAAGAGACCCAGTACTTC. This codes for CATSRAYFTEETQYF. The chain couples TRBV15 to TRBJ2-5; D unresolved. This CDR3 has 15 residues. Germline assignment: CDR1 LNHNV and CDR2 YYDKDF (reference sequence). Trimming stripped 1 base from V and 3 bases from J, with 12 bases between.

The chain couples TRBV6-1 to TRBJ1-5; D not resolved. This CDR3 contains 15 residues. V was trimmed by 7 bases and J by 0 bases, leaving 13 bases between them. Germline CDR1 reads MNHNS; CDR2 reads SASEGT. The CDR3: CASTKGSYSNQPQHF. The CDR3, as DNA: TGTGCCAGCACTAAAGGGTCCTATAGCAATCAGCCCCAGCATTTT.

This clonotype was observed many times. V usage is TRBV19 and J usage is TRBJ2-7; D is unclear. V was clipped by 4 bases and J by 3 bases, with 10 bases between them. The CDR3 totals 13 residues. Germline values: CDR1 LNHDA, CDR2 SQIVND (reference sequence). The CDR3 DNA follows: TGTGCCAGTAGTAAAACGCAGAACTACGAGCAGTACTTC. Protein product: CASSKTQNYEQYF.

At least ten counts were recorded for this clonotype. In DNA, the CDR3 is TGTGCCAGCAGTCCCCCGGGACTAGCGGGGATATCCTACGAGCAGTACTTC. Its protein is CASSPPGLAGISYEQYF. The chain employs TRBV28 and TRBJ2-7; the match to TRBD2 covers 13 bases. V was clipped by 5 bases and J by 1 base; unmatched bases: 8. Germline V gene sequence: CDR1 MDHEN, CDR2 SYDVKM. CDR3 length equals 17 residues.